The T cell receptor (beta chain) described here comes from a study of T cells in Graves' hyperthyroidism and ophthalmopathy. Across the study: Peripheral blood specimens were obtained at initial diagnosis, prior to any treatment. Whole-study results and caveats: Most thyroid clonotypes with frequency above 0.001 were detected in blood.

Amplification of TCR beta CDR3 regions was performed using RNA transcripts as template. RT-PCR in the first round (using the HTBI primer set) targeted the TCR CDR3. MiXCR was run by TCRdb on the multiplex PCR reads, yielding one entry per CDR3 protein. Found here are 250,000 to 300,000 distinct CDR3 sequences, roughly a fifth of them singletons; the top ten hold roughly 39%. On this clonotype: No antigen is known for it.

From germline, CDR1 is SNHLY and CDR2 FYNNEI. With V trimmed by 1 base and J by 2 bases, 2 bases remained unmatched. This CDR3 has 16 residues. The diagnoses drew upon clinical symptoms, serum thyroxine and TRAb, thyroid ultrasound and orbital computed tomography. PBMCs were sourced from more than 9 ml fresh peripheral blood. The specimen was blood. The TCR was taken from a man aged 45 to 65 with Graves' ophthalmopathy. The chain recombines TRBV2 with TRBJ2-6; 7 positions match TRBD2. The CDR3 sequence: CASSEGGGAGANVLTF. As DNA, the CDR3 is TGTGCCAGCAGTGAAGGGGGGGGGGCTGGGGCCAACGTCCTGACTTTC.